This T cell receptor beta chain was found in a study of shared clonotypes between healthy human individuals. Study outcomes and limitations: Sequencing depth was a factor that was expected to affect clonotype sharing among donors.

Some clones are missing from TCRdb's copy, which holds only in-frame ones; the method was immunoSEQ multiplex PCR. The repertoire has around 2,000,000 clones, less than 95% of them found once; the top ten carry 1% to 1.5%. As defined, naive CD8 cells were CD45RO-negative and positively selected for CCR7, with terminally differentiated effector memory CD45RA+ cells excluded. As regards this clone: Antigen specificity is unknown.

The CDR3 runs to 17 residues. V shed 6 bases and J 2 bases; nucleotides not matched to a gene: 13. Per germline, CDR1 LGHNT and CDR2 FRNRAP. The clonotype originates from a man aged 18 to 30 in good health. The chain uses TRBV12-5 and TRBJ2-3, with 8 bases aligning to TRBD2. The specimen sequenced was naive CD8+ T cells sorted from blood. The CDR3 protein is CASGRGGSGTNTDTQYF. Written as DNA, the CDR3 is TGTGCTAGTGGCCGCGGTGGTAGCGGGACCAACACAGATACGCAGTATTTT.